A selection of T cell receptor beta chains follows, all from one sample in a study of blood T cell repertoires in COVID-19. Assay: immunoSEQ multiplex PCR; the TCRdb copy retains only in-frame clones and omits some. The sample shows about 300,000 clones, around 92% of them seen only once. The sample comprised peripheral blood. The source of these receptors is a woman in her twenties or thirties with COVID-19, enrolled during active disease. CDR3s include the opening cysteine and the closing phenylalanine or tryptophan. A D gene is named only where the DNA matches it firmly. A row's size may be missing; if present it is once, few, many or a size class.

d_call j_call clone_size v_call cdr3_length cdr3_aa cdr3_nt
TRBD1 TRBJ1-3 . TRBV28 16 CASSPAGDRGRNTIYF TGTGCCAGCAGCCCCGCCGGGGACAGGGGACGAAACACCATATATTTT
TRBD2 TRBJ2-3 . TRBV6-1 16 CASSERASGDTDTQYF TGTGCCAGCAGTGAGAGGGCTAGCGGGGACACAGATACGCAGTATTTT
. TRBJ1-1 . TRBV30 13 CAWSVRGYTEAFF TGTGCCTGGAGTGTACGGGGTTACACTGAAGCTTTCTTT
. TRBJ2-7 . TRBV6-5 15 CASSVQGKIFDEQYF TGTGCCAGCTCGGTTCAGGGGAAGATTTTCGACGAGCAGTACTTC
TRBD1 TRBJ1-1 . TRBV19 13 CASRQGAYTEAFF TGTGCCAGTAGACAGGGGGCCTACACTGAAGCTTTCTTT
. TRBJ1-6 . TRBV28 14 CASSLRLRNSPLHF TGTGCCAGCAGTTTGAGGCTCCGTAATTCACCCCTCCACTTT
TRBD1 TRBJ1-1 . TRBV19 13 CASTGGFGTEAFF TGTGCCAGTACAGGGGGCTTCGGAACTGAAGCTTTCTTT
. TRBJ2-3 . TRBV7-9 15 CASNLERESTDTQYF TGTGCCAGCAATCTGGAACGGGAATCCACAGATACGCAGTATTTT
TRBD1 TRBJ1-2 . TRBV5-4 14 CASSRDRGYYGYTF TGTGCCAGCAGCCGGGACAGGGGGTACTATGGCTACACCTTC
TRBD1 TRBJ2-7 . TRBV7-9 14 CASSAGQGVDEQYF TGTGCCAGCAGCGCGGGACAGGGGGTGGACGAGCAGTACTTC
. TRBJ2-7 . TRBV5-6 12 CASSLVEGEQYF TGTGCCAGCAGCTTGGTAGAGGGCGAGCAGTACTTC
. TRBJ2-5 . TRBV2 16 CASRPRGLGEVETQYF TGTGCCAGCAGACCAAGGGGACTGGGGGAAGTTGAGACCCAGTACTTC
. TRBJ2-7 . TRBV4-3 14 CASSQDYGDYEQYF TGCGCCAGCAGCCAAGATTACGGGGACTACGAGCAGTACTTC
TRBD1 TRBJ1-5 . TRBV3-1/TRBV3-2 15 CASSRGTARNQPQHF TGTGCCAGCAGCAGAGGGACAGCGAGAAATCAGCCCCAGCATTTT
TRBD1 TRBJ1-2 . TRBV7-8 15 CASSLVATGAPGYTF TGTGCCAGCAGCTTAGTCGCGACAGGGGCTCCCGGCTACACCTTC
. TRBJ2-7 . TRBV6-5 13 CASSPGYRLGQYF TGTGCCAGCAGTCCGGGTTATCGGCTAGGGCAGTACTTC
TRBD2 TRBJ2-1 . TRBV6-6 14 CASKLLAGVNEQFF TGTGCCAGCAAACTCCTAGCGGGGGTCAATGAGCAGTTCTTC
. TRBJ2-1 . TRBV5-1 16 CASSLLGGPGINEQFF TGCGCCAGCAGCTTGTTAGGGGGTCCGGGGATCAATGAGCAGTTCTTC
. TRBJ1-2 once TRBV30 14 CAWSVHGGTYGYTF TGTGCCTGGAGTGTACATGGGGGGACCTATGGCTACACCTTC
TRBD1 TRBJ1-2 . TRBV6-5 14 CASSYSDRAYGYTF TGTGCCAGCAGTTACTCAGACAGGGCCTATGGCTACACCTTC
. TRBJ2-1 . TRBV5-1 17 CASSLGSGVSGYNEQFF TGCGCCAGCAGCTTGGGATCAGGGGTTTCAGGCTACAATGAGCAGTTCTTC
. TRBJ1-1 once TRBV19 16 CASSMWGRGPNTEAFF TGTGCCAGTAGTATGTGGGGCAGGGGACCGAACACTGAAGCTTTCTTT
. TRBJ2-5 . TRBV4-3 14 CASSQGTDKETQYF TGCGCCAGCAGCCAAGGGACAGATAAAGAGACCCAGTACTTC
. TRBJ1-2 once TRBV6-2/TRBV6-3 13 CASSVTRAYGYTF TGTGCCAGCAGTGTCACCAGGGCCTATGGCTACACCTTC
. TRBJ2-7 . TRBV7-9 14 CASTITGLSYEQYF TGTGCCAGCACTATCACAGGGTTGTCCTACGAGCAGTACTTC
. TRBJ2-7 . TRBV15 17 CATSRALRGAGSYEQYF TGTGCCACCAGCAGAGCCTTACGGGGGGCAGGGTCCTACGAGCAGTACTTC
TRBD1 TRBJ1-1 . TRBV7-9 14 CASTPGGRNTEAFF TGTGCCAGCACCCCAGGGGGCCGGAACACTGAAGCTTTCTTT
TRBD2 TRBJ2-5 . TRBV7-3 15 CASSPGQRGGETQYF TGTGCCAGCAGCCCAGGCCAGCGGGGGGGCGAGACCCAGTACTTC
. TRBJ2-1 . TRBV2 15 CASSGVWGRYNEQFF TGTGCCAGCAGCGGAGTCTGGGGGCGATACAATGAGCAGTTCTTC
. TRBJ1-5 few TRBV2 14 CASSEGRGDQPQHF TGTGCCAGCAGCGAAGGGCGGGGCGATCAGCCCCAGCATTTT
. TRBJ1-2 . TRBV24-1 14 CATSSAVANYGYTF TGTGCCACCAGCTCCGCGGTAGCTAACTATGGCTACACCTTC
. TRBJ1-1 once TRBV18 13 CASSQGGETEAFF TGTGCCAGCTCACAGGGAGGGGAAACTGAAGCTTTCTTT
TRBD1 TRBJ1-2 . TRBV24-1 13 CATSLTGGEGYTF TGTGCCACCAGCTTAACAGGGGGCGAGGGCTACACCTTC
. TRBJ2-2 . TRBV5-6 16 CASSPLRRVRTGELFF TGTGCCAGCAGCCCCCTAAGGAGGGTTCGGACCGGGGAGCTGTTTTTT
TRBD2 TRBJ2-1 . TRBV15 15 CATSKSGGRDNEQFF TGTGCCACCAGCAAGTCGGGAGGTCGAGACAATGAGCAGTTCTTC
TRBD1 TRBJ1-2 . TRBV7-8 15 CASTPETGGSYGYTF TGTGCCAGCACCCCAGAGACAGGGGGTTCCTATGGCTACACCTTC
. TRBJ1-4 . TRBV6-2/TRBV6-3 16 CASSYSREATNEKLFF TGTGCCAGCAGTTACTCGAGAGAAGCAACTAATGAAAAACTGTTTTTT
. TRBJ2-7 . TRBV2 14 CASSRTYLRDEQYF TGTGCCAGCAGCCGCACCTACCTTCGGGACGAGCAGTACTTC
TRBD1 TRBJ1-2 . TRBV6-1 16 CASSDRTGVISGGYTF TGTGCCAGCAGTGACAGGACAGGGGTAATATCTGGTGGCTACACCTTC
TRBD1 TRBJ1-1 . TRBV19 16 CASSFLTGKASTEAFF TGTGCCAGTAGCTTCTTGACAGGGAAGGCAAGTACTGAAGCTTTCTTT
TRBD2 TRBJ2-7 . TRBV19 17 CASSIYSWEGTTYEQYF TGTGCCAGTAGTATATATTCCTGGGAGGGGACCACCTACGAGCAGTACTTC
. TRBJ1-1 . TRBV5-1 15 CASSLRGGVNTEAFF TGCGCCAGCAGCCTCCGGGGTGGGGTGAACACTGAAGCTTTCTTT